A selection of T cell receptor beta chains follows, all from one sample in a study of monozygotic twins with inflammatory bowel disease. TCRdb reprocessed the 5' RACE reads and stores each CDR3 protein as one record, lacking DNA. This sample's clone table lists 420,000 or so distinct CDR3 sequences. Sequenced material: blood. These TCRs come from a human donor with ulcerative colitis or Crohn's disease, or a healthy co-twin of an affected twin (not recorded which). Each CDR3 is given with its conserved first and last residue.

>TRBJ2-5|TRBV5-1
CASRTNQETQYF
>TRBJ2-1|TRBV6-4
CASSKVLGAPSGNEQFF
>TRBJ1-5|TRBV2
CASRDDTGTQPQHF
>TRBJ1-6|TRBV27
CASSPPGRYNSPLHF
>TRBJ1-1|TRBV28
CASRLLYESFF
>TRBJ1-2|TRBV20-1
CSPPRNLQGGNRNGYTF
>TRBJ1-1|TRBV6-1
CASKFSGTLTEAFF
>TRBJ1-2|TRBV11-2
CASRLGGGYGYTF
>TRBJ2-1|TRBV19
CASSPGLAGWMADEQFF
>TRBJ2-3|TRBV30
CAWADTDTQYF
>TRBJ2-1|TRBV12-3/TRBV12-4
CASSRTGPYNEQFF
>TRBJ2-3|TRBV20-1
CSARLAVLSTDTQYF
>TRBJ2-3|TRBV29-1
CSGSGSLGGSTDTQYF
>TRBJ2-7|TRBV28
CASSLSTGHEQYF
>TRBJ1-4|TRBV7-2
CASSLWGEKLFF
>TRBJ2-1|TRBV12-3/TRBV12-4
CASTPTGDYNEQFF
>TRBJ2-1|TRBV30
CAWSGHSGRYNEQFF
>TRBJ1-2|TRBV5-1
CASSRTNNASRTARNYGYTF
>TRBJ1-5|TRBV28
CASSPYSNQPQHF
>TRBJ2-3|TRBV4-2
CASSREQGFSTDTQYF
>TRBJ1-6|TRBV12-3/TRBV12-4
CASSRQGRSYNSPLHF
>TRBJ1-5|TRBV12-3/TRBV12-4
CASSSRGQGSNQPQHF
>TRBJ1-2|TRBV7-9
CASSLGIRQGEPPTF
>TRBJ2-1|TRBV5-1
CASSLVRGDEQFF
>TRBJ2-1|TRBV11-2
CASSLDRPNEQFF
>TRBJ2-7|TRBV3-1
CASSPSGRHLYEQYF
>TRBJ2-7|TRBV6-6
CASTQTGRAEQYF
>TRBJ2-5|TRBV30
CAWSDVGVRETQYF
>TRBJ1-6|TRBV20-1
CSARQGSSYNSPLHF
>TRBJ2-7|TRBV28
CASSLMGISYEQYF
>TRBJ2-7|TRBV7-6
CASSLARGDEQYF
>TRBJ2-4|TRBV2
CASSERQLAKNIQYF
>TRBJ2-1|TRBV5-1
CASSLSGPYNEQFF
>TRBJ1-5|TRBV20-1
CSARDRGQNNQPQHF
>TRBJ2-1|TRBV21-1
CASSTHPRGTPYNEQFF
>TRBJ1-1|TRBV14
CASSQFFGAEAFF
>TRBJ2-3|TRBV10-3
CAISGRDRKSTDTQYF
>TRBJ2-2|TRBV5-5
CASSFYPGGSGTGELFF
>TRBJ2-1|TRBV20-1
CSARGASGAYNEQFF
>TRBJ1-6|TRBV20-1
CSARGGSSPLHF
>TRBJ2-2|TRBV20-1
CSARDRLTGEDTGELFF
>TRBJ2-7|TRBV19
CASSISTGYEQYF
>TRBJ2-6|TRBV11-2
CASRQGASGANVLTF
>TRBJ2-2|TRBV15
CATSVAANTGELFF
>TRBJ1-1|TRBV7-2
CASSPHTTAATEAFF
>TRBJ2-2|TRBV6-2/TRBV6-3
CASSEPGQASGELFF
>TRBJ2-3|TRBV7-8
CASSLTGTRNTQYF